Given below is one T cell receptor beta chain in context. The antigen is unknown. The authors ran a second PCR of 7 to 11 cycles using a sample-barcoded 5' primer and a J-beta primer mix. TCRdb redid the calling of the 5' RACE reads with MiXCR, one entry per CDR3 protein. The sample has approximately 1.5 million distinct CDR3 sequences, roughly two fifths seen once. The data are from a study of blood T cells in healthy people across ages. Study conclusions and caveats: A strong correlation was seen between TCR beta diversity and naive T cell percentage.

Donation came from healthy Caucasian individuals in Russia who were aged roughly 6 to 95. The authors isolated at least 6 million PBMCs per sample. Per sample, extraction of total RNA gave at least 5 micrograms in every case. This CDR3 has 15 residues. Germline assignment: CDR1 MNHEY and CDR2 SMNVEV (reference sequence). Trimming took 9 bases from V and 7 from J; bases not matched to a gene: 14. The receptor's source is a woman aged 18-35 years in good health. V is TRBV27 and J is TRBJ2-2; TRBD1 agrees at 7 bases. The specimen sequenced was blood. The CDR3 coding sequence is TGTGCCAGTAGTGGACACAGGGGCTTGCACGGGGAGCTGTTTTTT. Encoded protein: CASSGHRGLHGELFF.